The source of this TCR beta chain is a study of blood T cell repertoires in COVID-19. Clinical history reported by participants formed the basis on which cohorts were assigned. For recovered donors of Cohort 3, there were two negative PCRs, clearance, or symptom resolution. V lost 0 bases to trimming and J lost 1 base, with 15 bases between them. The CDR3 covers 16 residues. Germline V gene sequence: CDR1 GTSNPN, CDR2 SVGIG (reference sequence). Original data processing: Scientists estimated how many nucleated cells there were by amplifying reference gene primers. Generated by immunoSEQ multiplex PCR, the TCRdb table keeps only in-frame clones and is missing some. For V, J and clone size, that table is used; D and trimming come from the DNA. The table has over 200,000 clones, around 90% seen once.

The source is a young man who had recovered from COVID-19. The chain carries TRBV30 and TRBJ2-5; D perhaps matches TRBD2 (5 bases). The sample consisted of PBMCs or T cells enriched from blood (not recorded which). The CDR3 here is CAWSVLAGRTQETQYF. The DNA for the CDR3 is TGTGCCTGGAGTGTACTCGCGGGCAGAACCCAAGAGACCCAGTACTTC. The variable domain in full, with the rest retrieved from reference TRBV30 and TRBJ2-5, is SQTIHQWPATLVQPVGSPLSLECTVEGTSNPNLYWYRQAAGRGLQLLFYSVGIGQISSEVPQNLSASRPQDRQFILSSKKLLLSDSGFYLCAWSVLAGRTQETQYFGPGTRLLVL.